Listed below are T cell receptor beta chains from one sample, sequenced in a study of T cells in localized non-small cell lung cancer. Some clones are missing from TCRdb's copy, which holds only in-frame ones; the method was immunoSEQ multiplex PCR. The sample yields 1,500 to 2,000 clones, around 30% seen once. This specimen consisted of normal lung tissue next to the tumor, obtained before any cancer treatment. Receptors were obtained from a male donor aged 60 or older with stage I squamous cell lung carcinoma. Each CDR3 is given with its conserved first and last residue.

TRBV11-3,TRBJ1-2,CASSQEFGVLIGYTF
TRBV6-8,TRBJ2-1,CASSYSGTSLYNEQFF
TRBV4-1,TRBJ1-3,CASSQDAGLSGNTIYF
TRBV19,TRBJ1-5,CASSIGGLYSNQPQHF
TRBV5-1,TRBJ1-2,CASSLGVSAGGERYTF
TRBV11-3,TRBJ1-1,CASSLWATGNTEAFF
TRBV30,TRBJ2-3,CAWGRGAEGDTQYF
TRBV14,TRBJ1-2,CASSGSRGFYGYTF
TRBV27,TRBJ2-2,CASSFTVFTGELFF
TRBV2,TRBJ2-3,CASSDGGLFTDTQYF
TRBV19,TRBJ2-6,CASSITGSVNVLTF
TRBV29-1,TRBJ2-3,CSVKWDRLTDTQYF
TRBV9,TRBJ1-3,CASSVGQGKVNTIYF
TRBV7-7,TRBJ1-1,CASSPLAELNTEAFF
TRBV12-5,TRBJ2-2,CASKVAGELFF
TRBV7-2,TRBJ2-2,CASSDQITGELFF
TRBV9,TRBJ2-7,CASSVGPGPYEQYF
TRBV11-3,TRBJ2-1,CASSRPGLADRNEQFF
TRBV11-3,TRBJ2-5,CASSLLAGGWQETQYF
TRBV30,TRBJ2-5,CAWSPGTMVETQYF
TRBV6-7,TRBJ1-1,CATLQGTEAFF
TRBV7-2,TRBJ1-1,CASSLGQATEAFF
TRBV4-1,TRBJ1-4,CASSLGTGNEKLFF
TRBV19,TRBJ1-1,CASSILMNTEAFF
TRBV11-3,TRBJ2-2,CASSFRPNTGELFF
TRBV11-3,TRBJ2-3,CASSSLADGDTQYF